The next 25 T cell receptor beta chains were all read from a single sample in a study of cytomegalovirus exposure and HLA in healthy donors. Researchers ran the PCR with 60 Vbeta and 13 Jbeta primers. The assay was immunoSEQ multiplex PCR, and TCRdb's table has in-frame clones only and misses some. Among some 120,000 clones listed, roughly 9% were seen once. The sample was PBMCs. Receptors were obtained from a man younger than 40 in good health and CMV-seronegative.

This clone turned up a few times. This chain uses TRBV19 with TRBJ1-1, with D hard to call. Germline CDR1 and CDR2: LNHDA and SQIVND (reference sequence). This CDR3 contains 14 residues. V shed 6 bases and J shed 4 bases, with 15 bases lying between them. The CDR3 spells CASRRKAAATEAFF. The CDR3 DNA is TGTGCCAGTAGACGAAAGGCTGCGGCCACTGAAGCTTTCTTT.

The chain combines TRBV28 with TRBJ2-3; 7 bases agree with TRBD2. J gave up 4 bases and V 5 bases, and 12 bases lay outside the gene matches. The CDR3 runs 16 residues. Germline V gene lookup returns CDR1 MDHEN and CDR2 SYDVKM. Here the CDR3 reads CASSPGRGLRPDTQYF. The CDR3 DNA is TGTGCCAGCAGTCCCGGTCGGGGACTACGGCCAGATACGCAGTATTTT.

The chain has TRBV5-1 and TRBJ2-2; D is undetermined. This CDR3 region has 13 residues. V lost 4 bases and J lost 4, with 8 bases in between. Germline V gene lookup returns CDR1 SGHRS and CDR2 YFSETQ. The CDR3 region has the DNA TGCGCCAGCAGCCCCACGAGCACCGGGGAGCTGTTTTTT. It encodes CASSPTSTGELFF.

V gene TRBV7-3 combines with J gene TRBJ2-3; a possible D gene is TRBD2 (5 bases). With 5 bases removed from V and 9 bases from J, the gap between germline ends came to 12 bases. CDR1 is SGHTA, CDR2 FQGTGA, per germline. CDR3 length: 12 residues. As DNA, the CDR3 is TGTGCCAGCAGCATAGACAAGCGGACGCAGTATTTT. Residues: CASSIDKRTQYF.

In this sample, this clone turned up a few times. The rearrangement joins TRBV7-3 to TRBJ2-1; 9 bases are a match to TRBD2. J lost 6 bases, V lost 5 bases, and 8 bases had no gene match. CDR1 is SGHTA, CDR2 FQGTGA, per germline. The CDR3 has 15 amino acids. The CDR3 region has the DNA TGTGCCAGCAGCGTGACTAGCGGAGGGGGCAATGAGCAGTTCTTC. Protein product: CASSVTSGGGNEQFF.

The V gene is TRBV6-5, the J gene TRBJ2-7; D gene unclear. Germline V gene sequence: CDR1 MNHEY, CDR2 SVGAGI. Deletions cut 5 bases from V and 5 bases from J, with 19 bases between. The CDR3 length is 15 residues. The CDR3 spells CASSQSSARSDEQYF. CDR3 in DNA: TGTGCCAGCAGTCAGTCTTCGGCACGCAGCGACGAGCAGTACTTC.

The chain has TRBV27 and TRBJ2-1, with a possible D match to TRBD1 (5 bases). V dropped 2 bases and J dropped 0 bases, with 11 bases sitting between them. The length of the CDR3 is 16 residues. Germline CDR1 and CDR2: MNHEY and SMNVEV (reference sequence). The CDR3 sequence: CASSLGARPSYNEQFF. In nucleotides, the CDR3 is TGTGCCAGCAGTTTAGGGGCGCGCCCCTCCTACAATGAGCAGTTCTTC.

This clone was counted a few times. The chain's CDR3 is CASSPGATNEKLFF. CDR3 DNA sequence: TGTGCCAGCAGCCCGGGAGCAACTAATGAAAAACTGTTTTTT. V gene TRBV28 combines with J gene TRBJ1-4; D is unclear. The CDR3 consists of 14 residues. Germline V gene lookup returns CDR1 MDHEN and CDR2 SYDVKM. The V gene lost 6 bases and the J gene lost 0 bases, with 8 bases spanning the gap. Drawing the rest from reference TRBV28 and TRBJ1-4, the complete variable domain is DVKVTQSSRYLVKRTGEKVFLECVQDMDHENMFWYRQDPGLGLRLIYFSYDVKMKEKGDIPEGYSVSREKKERFSLILESASTNQTSMYLCASSPGATNEKLFFGSGTQLSVL.

The V call is TRBV30, the J call TRBJ1-6; D is uncertain. CDR3 length: 15 residues. Germline V lookup: CDR1 GTSNPN, CDR2 SVGIG (reference sequence). Trimming left V 2 bases short and J 0 bases short, with 8 bases between. DNA of the CDR3: TGTGCCTGGAGTAGAGAAAGCTCCTATAATTCACCCCTCCACTTT. Translation: CAWSRESSYNSPLHF.

The V and J genes are TRBV7-9 and TRBJ2-2, with D tentatively TRBD2 (6 bases). Germline CDR1 is SEHNR and CDR2 is FQNEAQ (reference sequence). Trimming took 5 bases from V and 7 from J, leaving 17 bases between them. The CDR3 spans 15 residues. CDR3 protein: CASSGDRAGGGELFF. The CDR3, as DNA: TGTGCCAGCAGCGGGGACCGGGCCGGGGGCGGGGAGCTGTTTTTT.

The rearrangement links TRBV11-3 to TRBJ1-1, with TRBD1 identical over 7 bases. Germline V gene sequence: CDR1 SGHNT, CDR2 YENEEA. The CDR3 is 13 amino acids. After removal of 4 bases from V and 3 bases from J, the junction contained 2 bases not matched to a gene. The CDR3 protein is CASSSGTDTEAFF. The CDR3 coding sequence is TGTGCCAGCAGCTCCGGGACAGACACTGAAGCTTTCTTT.

This clone was found a few times. The chain uses TRBV28 and TRBJ1-5; TRBD1 matches 9 bases. CDR3 size: 15 residues. V gave up 6 bases and J gave up 6 bases; unmatched junction bases: 9. The germline CDR1 and CDR2 sequences are MDHEN and SYDVKM. The CDR3 is CASRGGGQGFQPQHF. The DNA of the CDR3 is TGTGCCAGCAGGGGTGGGGGACAGGGCTTTCAGCCCCAGCATTTT. Filled out from reference TRBV28 and TRBJ1-5, the complete variable domain reads DVKVTQSSRYLVKRTGEKVFLECVQDMDHENMFWYRQDPGLGLRLIYFSYDVKMKEKGDIPEGYSVSREKKERFSLILESASTNQTSMYLCASRGGGQGFQPQHFGDGTRLSIL.

This clone came up a few times. V usage is TRBV6-5 and J usage is TRBJ2-7; 8 bases are a match to TRBD1. This CDR3 comprises 13 residues. V was pared by 7 bases and J by 6 bases, with 8 bases of the junction left unmatched. Per the germline V gene, CDR1 is MNHEY and CDR2 is SVGAGI. DNA for the CDR3: TGTGCCAGCAAGAATCCAGGGGGCTCCGAGCAGTACTTC. It is translated as CASKNPGGSEQYF.

As concerns this clone: This sample also contains other DNA sequences that code for the same CDR3. The V call is TRBV5-1, the J call TRBJ1-2; D uncertain. The CDR3 is made up of 15 amino acids. V was trimmed by 2 bases and J by 0 bases, leaving 11 bases between them. The germline V gene has CDR1 SGHRS and CDR2 YFSETQ. In DNA form, the CDR3 reads TGCGCCAGCAGCTTTACGCCCGGAGCTAACTATGGCTACACCTTC. Protein: CASSFTPGANYGYTF.

The chain employs TRBV18 and TRBJ2-7; 8 nucleotides agree with TRBD2. Trimming took 2 bases from V and 7 from J; bases not matched to a gene: 10. The CDR3 is made up of 15 amino acids. Germline CDR1 KGHSH, CDR2 LQKENI. The CDR3 DNA follows: TGTGCCAGCTCACCAGGGACGGGAGGGCCGGGTGAGCAGTACTTC. This gives the protein CASSPGTGGPGEQYF.

V and J are TRBV11-3 and TRBJ2-7, with 10 bases matching TRBD2. Germline assignment: CDR1 SGHNT and CDR2 YENEEA. CDR3 size: 16 residues. Trimming at V came to 5 bases and at J to 5 bases, leaving 12 bases not matched to a gene. DNA for the CDR3: TGTGCCAGCAGCAACCGACGGGCTAGCGGGAGCCACGAGCAGTACTTC. This codes for CASSNRRASGSHEQYF.

The CDR3 sequence is CASRTGAGNQPQHF. The CDR3 DNA reads as TGTGCCAGCAGGACGGGTGCCGGGAATCAGCCCCAGCATTTT. The chain links TRBV6-5 to TRBJ1-5; D is undetermined. The CDR3 length is 14 residues. Germline V gene lookup returns CDR1 MNHEY and CDR2 SVGAGI. Between the trimmed V and J ends, which lost 6 bases and 4 bases, there was a span of 13 bases.

This chain uses TRBV9 with TRBJ2-3, with TRBD2 matching over 9 bases. The length of the CDR3 is 17 residues. Germline V gene sequence: CDR1 SGDLS, CDR2 YYNGEE. Trimming removed 1 base from V and 4 bases from J; junction bases left unmatched: 10. The CDR3 DNA reads as TGTGCCAGCAGCGTACTCGCGGGAGGGGGAGCGGCAGATACGCAGTATTTT. Protein sequence: CASSVLAGGGAADTQYF.

This clone has only a few counts. This chain joins TRBV18 and TRBJ1-5; possible D gene TRBD1, 5 bases. Trimming shortened V by 2 bases and J by 6 bases, and 17 bases separated the two germline ends. CDR1 KGHSH and CDR2 LQKENI come from the germline V gene. The CDR3 totals 16 residues. Here the CDR3 DNA reads TGTGCCAGCTCACCAATCCCGGGCCAGGGAGGTCAGCCCCAGCATTTT. It encodes CASSPIPGQGGQPQHF.

In regard to this clone: Distinct nucleotide sequences in the sample also encode this CDR3. The chain couples TRBV5-1 to TRBJ1-2, with 7 bases lining up with TRBD1. CDR3 length: 15 amino acids. Looked up from germline, CDR1 is SGHRS and CDR2 is YFSETQ. V trimming: 4 bases; J trimming: 4 bases; junction bases outside the gene matches: 10. CDR3 in amino acids: CASSPGDSQAYGYTF. The CDR3 DNA follows: TGCGCCAGCAGCCCGGGGGACAGCCAAGCCTATGGCTACACCTTC.

The V gene is TRBV7-9, the J gene TRBJ1-5; TRBD1 agrees at 7 bases. The CDR3 totals 15 residues. Germline V gene sequence: CDR1 SEHNR, CDR2 FQNEAQ (reference sequence). J gave up 4 bases and V 4 bases, and 7 bases lay outside the gene matches. Here the CDR3 DNA reads TGTGCCAGCAGCTCGGCCGGGACAGTAAATCAGCCCCAGCATTTT. This sequence encodes CASSSAGTVNQPQHF.

The chain is built from TRBV9 and TRBJ2-3; the match to TRBD2 covers 9 bases. Germline V CDR1 and CDR2: SGDLS, YYNGEE. CDR3 size: 16 residues. V lost 2 bases and J lost 3; bases outside the gene matches: 7. The CDR3 sequence: CASSVTSGSPTDTQYF. The CDR3 DNA reads TGTGCCAGCAGCGTTACTAGCGGGTCTCCGACAGATACGCAGTATTTT.

The table lists this clone with many counts. The chain joins TRBV4-1 to TRBJ1-1; no definite D call. CDR3 length: 15 residues. The V gene's germline CDR1 is MGHRA and CDR2 YSYEKL. The V and J ends lost 8 bases and 1 base respectively, with 17 bases between them. The CDR3 loop is CASSNRVGRNTEAFF. For the CDR3, the DNA is TGCGCCAGCTCCAACAGAGTGGGCAGGAACACTGAAGCTTTCTTT.

This clone has only a few counts. CDR3 nucleotide sequence: TGCGCCAGCAGCTTGTCCCGACACAGGGAGGGAAGCAATCAGCCCCAGCATTTT. This codes for CASSLSRHREGSNQPQHF. This chain links TRBV5-1 with TRBJ1-5, with D possibly TRBD1 on 6 matching bases. Trimming cost V 1 base and J 1 base, with 18 bases left between them. The CDR3 is made up of 18 amino acids. In germline, CDR1 is SGHRS, CDR2 YFSETQ.

This clone was seen a few times. The rearrangement uses TRBV6-6 and TRBJ1-4; 9 bases align to TRBD1. The CDR3 is made up of 15 amino acids. Trimming removed 3 bases from V and 4 bases from J; junction bases left unmatched: 3. Germline CDR1 is MNHNY and CDR2 is SVGAGI (reference sequence). The CDR3 DNA follows: TGTGCCAGCAGTTATGGGGGACAGGGTAATGAAAAACTGTTTTTT. Encoded protein: CASSYGGQGNEKLFF.